These T cell receptor beta chains were read from a single sample in a study of cytomegalovirus exposure and HLA in healthy donors. Profiling relied on immunoSEQ multiplex PCR, and the TCRdb table lists in-frame clones only, not all of them. The sample has about 220,000 clones; just over 75% are singletons. Sequencing input: PBMCs. Receptors originate from a man between 18 and 35 years old in good health and CMV-seronegative. Each CDR3 is given with its conserved first and last residue. The order of the fields is V gene, J gene, D gene, clone size, CDR3 DNA, CDR3 protein. A D gene is named only where the DNA matches it firmly. For some rows the clone size is stated as once, few or many, or as a class when expanded; others skip it.

TRBV28	TRBJ1-1	.	few	TGTGCCAGCAGTCCCACCATCAGGGCCACTGAAGCTTTCTTT	CASSPTIRATEAFF
TRBV27	TRBJ1-2	.	.	TGTGCCAGCAGTCCCCCGGGTGGGTATGGCTACACCTTC	CASSPPGGYGYTF
TRBV2	TRBJ2-1	.	few	TGTGCCAGCAGGGAGGGGGGGAATGAGCAGTTCTTC	CASREGGNEQFF
TRBV11-2	TRBJ2-3	.	.	TGTGCCAGCACTGCTCGGTCGGGGTTCGGCACAGATACGCAGTATTTT	CASTARSGFGTDTQYF
TRBV28	TRBJ1-4	.	.	TGTGCCATACAGGCGGAGGGAAGGGAAAAACTGTTTTTT	CAIQAEGREKLFF
TRBV25-1	TRBJ2-1	.	.	TGTGCCAGCAGTGAATCTCCCTTTAGCGCGAGCTCCTACAATGAGCAGTTCTTC	CASSESPFSASSYNEQFF
TRBV30	TRBJ2-5	TRBD2	few	TGTGCCTGGACCCTTGGTAGCGGGAGTAGGGAAGAGACCCAGTACTTC	CAWTLGSGSREETQYF
TRBV21-1	TRBJ2-6	.	.	TGTGCCAGCAGCAAGACACCCTCTGGGGCCAACGTCCTGACTTTC	CASSKTPSGANVLTF
TRBV11-2	TRBJ2-1	.	.	TGTGCCAGCAGCCCGTTTCATCTCCGAGCGACGAATGAGCAGTTCTTC	CASSPFHLRATNEQFF
TRBV5-4	TRBJ2-2	.	.	TGTGCCAGCAGCCCGTGGGCAGGGAAGGGCACCGGGGAGCTGTTTTTT	CASSPWAGKGTGELFF
TRBV20-1	TRBJ2-7	.	.	TGCAGTGCTAGACGAGACTACGAGCAGTACTTC	CSARRDYEQYF
TRBV6-4	TRBJ2-2	.	.	TGTGCCAGCAGGGGGGCACAGGGAGCCGGGGAGCTGTTTTTT	CASRGAQGAGELFF
TRBV5-6	TRBJ1-2	.	.	TGTGCCAGCAGCTTGGACAGGGCTGGCTACACCTTC	CASSLDRAGYTF
TRBV4-1	TRBJ2-1	TRBD2	.	TGCGCCAGCAGCCAAGTCCCTAGCGGGACTTCCTACAATGAGCAGTTCTTC	CASSQVPSGTSYNEQFF
TRBV2	TRBJ1-2	TRBD1	few	TGTGCCAGCAGAAGAGCCGGGACAGCGATCAACTATGGCTACACCTTC	CASRRAGTAINYGYTF
TRBV10-3	TRBJ1-2	.	.	TGTGCCATCGCACAAACATATGGCTACACCTTC	CAIAQTYGYTF
TRBV11-2	TRBJ1-1	.	.	TGTGCCACCGGACGGGGGGGGGACACTGAAGCTTTCTTT	CATGRGGDTEAFF
TRBV27	TRBJ2-7	TRBD1	few	TGTGCCAGCAGTTTATCCGGGACAGGGGGCTTCTACGAGCAGTACTTC	CASSLSGTGGFYEQYF
TRBV7-2	TRBJ2-3	TRBD1	.	TGTGCCAGCAGCCCCGGGACAGGGGGTCCAGATACGCCGTATTTT	CASSPGTGGPDTPYF
TRBV7-3	TRBJ2-7	.	.	TGTGCCAGCAGCTCCTCCCACGGCTACGAGCAGTACTTC	CASSSSHGYEQYF
TRBV5-1	TRBJ2-3	TRBD2	.	TGCGCCAGCAGCTTGACCGCGGGAGGAACGGATACGCAGTATTTT	CASSLTAGGTDTQYF
TRBV6-4	TRBJ2-5	.	.	TGTGCCAGCAGTGTTGAGCAGGGGTTTTTAGCGAGATTGGGGGAGACCCAGTACTTC	CASSVEQGFLARLGETQYF
TRBV4-1	TRBJ2-5	TRBD2	.	TGCGCCAGCAGCCAGCCCGGACTAGCGGGAGCCGGAGAGACCCAGTACTTC	CASSQPGLAGAGETQYF
TRBV5-5	TRBJ1-2	TRBD1	.	TGTGCCAGCAGCTTGGCCGGGACAGGGTTCTATGGCTACACCTTC	CASSLAGTGFYGYTF
TRBV6-1	TRBJ1-5	TRBD1	.	TGTGCCAGCAGTCGGACAGGGGGAACCAATCAGCCCCAGCATTTT	CASSRTGGTNQPQHF
TRBV7-3	TRBJ2-6	.	few	TGTGCCAGCAGCTTATCGCAGGGTTCCCCTGGGGCCAACGTCCTGACTTTC	CASSLSQGSPGANVLTF